This T cell receptor (beta chain) was retrieved from a study of shared T cell receptors in the human thymus. Germline loops: CDR1 SGHDT, CDR2 YYEEEE. The CDR3 extends over 15 amino acids. Trimming cost V 4 bases and J 4 bases, with 14 bases left between them. In its sample, this clone was seen a few times. Here immunoSEQ multiplex PCR was the method, and the copy in TCRdb shows in-frame clones only, minus some. The sample lists over 450,000 clones, about four fifths occurring once. Separately, the same data were catalogued under a study of human thymus T cells. From that study: Thymic and blood repertoires seemed to favor certain V and J genes. As related research reported, thymic repertoires overlapped highly among unrelated individuals.

Sequenced sample: thymocytes. This clonotype was sampled from a boy under three years old with a congenital heart defect. This chain connects TRBV5-6 to TRBJ2-2; TRBD2 might be the D (6 bases). In DNA form, the CDR3 reads TGTGCCAGCAGCGGTGGGAGGCGGGCCACCGGGGAGCTGTTTTTT. Translating gives CASSGGRRATGELFF.